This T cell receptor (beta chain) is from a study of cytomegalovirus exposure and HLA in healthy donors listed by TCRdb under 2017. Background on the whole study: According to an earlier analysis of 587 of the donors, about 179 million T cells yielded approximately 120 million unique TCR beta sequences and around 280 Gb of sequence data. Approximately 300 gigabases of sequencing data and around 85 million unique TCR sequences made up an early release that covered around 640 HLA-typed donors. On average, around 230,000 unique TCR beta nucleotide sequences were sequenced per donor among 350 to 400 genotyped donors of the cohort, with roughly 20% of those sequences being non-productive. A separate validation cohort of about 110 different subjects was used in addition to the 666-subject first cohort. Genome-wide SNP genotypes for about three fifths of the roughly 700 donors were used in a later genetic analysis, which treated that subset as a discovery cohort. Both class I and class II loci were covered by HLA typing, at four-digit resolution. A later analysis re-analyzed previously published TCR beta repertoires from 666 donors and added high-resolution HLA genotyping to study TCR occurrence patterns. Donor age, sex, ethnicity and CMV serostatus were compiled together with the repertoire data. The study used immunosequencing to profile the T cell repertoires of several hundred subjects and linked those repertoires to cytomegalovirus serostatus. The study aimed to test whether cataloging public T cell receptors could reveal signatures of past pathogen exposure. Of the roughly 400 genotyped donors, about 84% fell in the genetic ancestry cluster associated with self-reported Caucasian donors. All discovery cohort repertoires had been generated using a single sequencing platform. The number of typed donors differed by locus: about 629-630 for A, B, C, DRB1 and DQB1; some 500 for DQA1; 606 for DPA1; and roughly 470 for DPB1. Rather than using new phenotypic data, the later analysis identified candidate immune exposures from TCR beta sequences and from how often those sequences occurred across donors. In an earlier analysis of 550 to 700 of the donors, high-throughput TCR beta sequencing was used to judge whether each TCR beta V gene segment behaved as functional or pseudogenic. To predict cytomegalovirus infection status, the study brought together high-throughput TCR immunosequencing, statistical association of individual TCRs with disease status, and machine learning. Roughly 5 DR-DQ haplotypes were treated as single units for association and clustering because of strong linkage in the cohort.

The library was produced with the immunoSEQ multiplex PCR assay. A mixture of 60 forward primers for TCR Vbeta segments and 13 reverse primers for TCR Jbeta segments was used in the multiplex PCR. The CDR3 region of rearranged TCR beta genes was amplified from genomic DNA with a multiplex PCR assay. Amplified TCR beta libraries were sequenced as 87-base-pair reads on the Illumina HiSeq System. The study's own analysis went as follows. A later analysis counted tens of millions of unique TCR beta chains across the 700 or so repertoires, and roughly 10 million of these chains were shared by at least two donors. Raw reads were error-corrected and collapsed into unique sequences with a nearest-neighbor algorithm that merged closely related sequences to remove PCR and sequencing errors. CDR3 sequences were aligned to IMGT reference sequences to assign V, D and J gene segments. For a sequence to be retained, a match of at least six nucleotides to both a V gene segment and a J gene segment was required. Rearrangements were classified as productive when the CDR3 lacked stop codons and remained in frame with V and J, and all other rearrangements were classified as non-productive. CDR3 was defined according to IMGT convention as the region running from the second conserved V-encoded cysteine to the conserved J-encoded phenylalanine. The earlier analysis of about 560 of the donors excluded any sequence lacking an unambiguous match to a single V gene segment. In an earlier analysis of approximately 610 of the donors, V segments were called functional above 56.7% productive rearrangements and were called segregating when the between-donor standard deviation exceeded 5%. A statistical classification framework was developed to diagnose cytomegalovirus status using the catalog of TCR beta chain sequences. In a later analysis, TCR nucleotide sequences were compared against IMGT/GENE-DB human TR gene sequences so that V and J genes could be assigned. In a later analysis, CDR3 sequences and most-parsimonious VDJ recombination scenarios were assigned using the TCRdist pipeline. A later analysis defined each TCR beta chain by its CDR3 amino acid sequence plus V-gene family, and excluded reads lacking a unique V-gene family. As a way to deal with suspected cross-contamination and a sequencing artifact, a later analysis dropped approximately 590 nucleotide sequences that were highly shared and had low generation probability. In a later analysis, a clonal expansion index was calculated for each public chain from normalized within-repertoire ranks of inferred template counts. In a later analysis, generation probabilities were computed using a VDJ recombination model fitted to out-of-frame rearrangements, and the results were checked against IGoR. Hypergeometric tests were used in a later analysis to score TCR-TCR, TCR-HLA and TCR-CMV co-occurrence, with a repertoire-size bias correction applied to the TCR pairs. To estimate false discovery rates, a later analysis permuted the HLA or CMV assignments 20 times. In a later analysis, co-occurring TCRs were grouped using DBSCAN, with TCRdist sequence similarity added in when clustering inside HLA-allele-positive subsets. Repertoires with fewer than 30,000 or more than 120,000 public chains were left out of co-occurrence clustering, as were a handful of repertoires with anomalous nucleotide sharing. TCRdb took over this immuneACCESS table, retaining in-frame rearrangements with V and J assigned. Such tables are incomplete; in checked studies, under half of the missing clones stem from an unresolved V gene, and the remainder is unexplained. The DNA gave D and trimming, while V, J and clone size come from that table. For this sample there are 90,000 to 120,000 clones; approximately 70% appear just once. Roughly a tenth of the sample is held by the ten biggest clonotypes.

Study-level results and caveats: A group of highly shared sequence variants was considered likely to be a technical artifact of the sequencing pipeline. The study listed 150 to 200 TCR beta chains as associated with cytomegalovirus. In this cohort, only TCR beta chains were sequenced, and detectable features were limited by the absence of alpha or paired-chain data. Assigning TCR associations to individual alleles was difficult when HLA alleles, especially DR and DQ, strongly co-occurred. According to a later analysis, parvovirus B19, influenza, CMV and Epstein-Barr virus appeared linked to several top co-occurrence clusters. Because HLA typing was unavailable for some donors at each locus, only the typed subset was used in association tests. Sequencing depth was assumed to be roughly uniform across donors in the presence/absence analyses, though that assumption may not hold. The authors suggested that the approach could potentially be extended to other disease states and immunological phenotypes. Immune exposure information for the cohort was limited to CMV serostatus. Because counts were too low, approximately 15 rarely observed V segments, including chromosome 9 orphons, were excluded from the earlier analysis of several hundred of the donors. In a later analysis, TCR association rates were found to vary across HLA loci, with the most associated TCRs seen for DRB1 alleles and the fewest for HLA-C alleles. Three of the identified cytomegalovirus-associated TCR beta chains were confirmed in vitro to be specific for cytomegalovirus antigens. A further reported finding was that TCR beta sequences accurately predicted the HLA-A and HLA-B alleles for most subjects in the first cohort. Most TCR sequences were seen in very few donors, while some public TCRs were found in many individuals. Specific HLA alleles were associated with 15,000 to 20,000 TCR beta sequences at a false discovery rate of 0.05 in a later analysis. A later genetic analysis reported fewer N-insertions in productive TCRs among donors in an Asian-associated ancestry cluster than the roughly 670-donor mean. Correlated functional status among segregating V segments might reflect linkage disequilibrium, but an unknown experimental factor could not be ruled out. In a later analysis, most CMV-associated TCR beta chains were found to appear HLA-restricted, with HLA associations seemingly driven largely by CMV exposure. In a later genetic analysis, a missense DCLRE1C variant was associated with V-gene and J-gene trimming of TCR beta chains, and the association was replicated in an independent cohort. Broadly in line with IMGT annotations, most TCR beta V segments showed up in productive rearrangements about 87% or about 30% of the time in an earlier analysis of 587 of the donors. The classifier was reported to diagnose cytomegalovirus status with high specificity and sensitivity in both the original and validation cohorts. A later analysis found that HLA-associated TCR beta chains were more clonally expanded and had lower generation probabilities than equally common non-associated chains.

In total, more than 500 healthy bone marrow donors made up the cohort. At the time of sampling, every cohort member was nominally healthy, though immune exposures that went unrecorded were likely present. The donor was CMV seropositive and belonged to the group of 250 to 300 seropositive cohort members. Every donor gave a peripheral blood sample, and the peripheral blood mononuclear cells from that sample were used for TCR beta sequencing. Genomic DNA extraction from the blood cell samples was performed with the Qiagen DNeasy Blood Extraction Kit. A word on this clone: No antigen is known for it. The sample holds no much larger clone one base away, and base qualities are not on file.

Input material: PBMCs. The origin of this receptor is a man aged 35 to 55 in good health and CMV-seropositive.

The CDR3 amino acid sequence is: CASSWTGKTEAFF. The sequenced DNA: TGTGCCAGCAGTTGGACAGGGAAGACTGAAGCTTTCTTT. The rearranged chain carries TRBV6-5 and TRBJ1-1; 8 bases in between match TRBD1. V is trimmed back by 4 bases and J by 5 bases, and the junction contains 3 bases that no gene match accounts for. Looking up the germline V gene yields CDR1 MNHEY and CDR2 SVGAGI. Taken from cysteine to phenylalanine, the CDR3 has 13 residues. This entry keeps only the CDR3 DNA: 39 bases, framed from base 1.